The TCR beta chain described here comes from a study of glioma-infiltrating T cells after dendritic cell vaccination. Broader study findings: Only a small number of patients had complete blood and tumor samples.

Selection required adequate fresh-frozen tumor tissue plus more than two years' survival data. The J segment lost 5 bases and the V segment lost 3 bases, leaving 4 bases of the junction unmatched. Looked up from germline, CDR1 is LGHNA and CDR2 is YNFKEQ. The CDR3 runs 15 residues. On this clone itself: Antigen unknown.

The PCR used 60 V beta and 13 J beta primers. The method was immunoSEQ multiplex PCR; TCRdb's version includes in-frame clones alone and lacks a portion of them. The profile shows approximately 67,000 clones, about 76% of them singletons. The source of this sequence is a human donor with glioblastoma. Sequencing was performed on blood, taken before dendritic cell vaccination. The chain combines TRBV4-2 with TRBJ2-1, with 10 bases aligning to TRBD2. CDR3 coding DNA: TGTGCCAGCAGCCAGGTACTAGCGGGGAACAATGAGCAGTTCTTC. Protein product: CASSQVLAGNNEQFF.